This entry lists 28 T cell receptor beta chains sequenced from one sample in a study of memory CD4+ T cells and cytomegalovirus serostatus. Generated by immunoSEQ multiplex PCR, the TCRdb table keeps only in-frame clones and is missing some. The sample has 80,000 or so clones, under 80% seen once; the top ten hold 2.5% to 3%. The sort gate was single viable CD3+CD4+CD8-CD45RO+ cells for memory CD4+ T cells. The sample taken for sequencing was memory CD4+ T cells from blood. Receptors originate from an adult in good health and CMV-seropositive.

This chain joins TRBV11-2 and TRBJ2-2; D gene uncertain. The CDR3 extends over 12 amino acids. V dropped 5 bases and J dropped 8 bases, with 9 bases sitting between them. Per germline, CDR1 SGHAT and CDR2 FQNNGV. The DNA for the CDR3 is TGTGCCAGCAGCAAAACTGCGGGGGAGCTGTTTTTT. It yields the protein CASSKTAGELFF.

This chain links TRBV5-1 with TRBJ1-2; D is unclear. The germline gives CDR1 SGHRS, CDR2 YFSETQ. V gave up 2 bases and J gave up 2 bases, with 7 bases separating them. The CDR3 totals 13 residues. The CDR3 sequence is CASSLTVNYGYTF. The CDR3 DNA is TGCGCCAGCAGCTTAACGGTGAACTATGGCTACACCTTC. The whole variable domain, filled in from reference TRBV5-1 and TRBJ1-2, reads KAGVTQTPRYLIKTRGQQVTLSCSPISGHRSVSWYQQTPGQGLQFLFEYFSETQRNKGNFPGRFSGRQFSNSRSEMNVSTLELGDSALYLCASSLTVNYGYTFGSGTRLTVV.

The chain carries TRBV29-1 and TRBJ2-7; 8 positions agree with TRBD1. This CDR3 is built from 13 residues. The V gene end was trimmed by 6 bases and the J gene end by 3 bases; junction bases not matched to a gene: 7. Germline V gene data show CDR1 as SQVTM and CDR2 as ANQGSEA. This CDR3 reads CSVAGTGNYEQYF. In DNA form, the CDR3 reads TGCAGCGTGGCCGGGACAGGAAACTACGAGCAGTACTTC.

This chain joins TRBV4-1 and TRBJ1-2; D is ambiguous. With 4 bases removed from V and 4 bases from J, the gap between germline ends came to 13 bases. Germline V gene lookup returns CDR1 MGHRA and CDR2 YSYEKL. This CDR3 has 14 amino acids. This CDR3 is CASSRTDLAYGYTF. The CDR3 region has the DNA TGCGCCAGCAGCCGAACAGATCTCGCCTATGGCTACACCTTC.

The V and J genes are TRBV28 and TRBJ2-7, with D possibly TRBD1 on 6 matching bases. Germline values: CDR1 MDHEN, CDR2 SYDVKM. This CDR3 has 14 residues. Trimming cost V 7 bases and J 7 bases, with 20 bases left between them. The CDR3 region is CASTSGDITREQYF. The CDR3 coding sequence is TGTGCCAGCACCTCAGGGGACATCACGCGGGAGCAGTACTTC.

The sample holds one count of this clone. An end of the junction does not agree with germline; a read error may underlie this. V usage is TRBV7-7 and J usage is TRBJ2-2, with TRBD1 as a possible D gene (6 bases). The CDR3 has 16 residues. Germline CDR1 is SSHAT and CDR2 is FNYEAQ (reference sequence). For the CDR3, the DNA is TGTGCTAGCAGCACAGGGAGCGCCACGAACACCGGGGAGCTGTTTTTT. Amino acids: CASSTGSATNTGELFF.

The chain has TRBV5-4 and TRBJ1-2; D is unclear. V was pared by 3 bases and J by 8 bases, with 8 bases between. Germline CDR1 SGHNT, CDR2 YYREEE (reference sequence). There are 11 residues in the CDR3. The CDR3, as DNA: TGTGCCAGCAGCTCCGCGGGGGGCTACACCTTC. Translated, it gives CASSSAGGYTF.

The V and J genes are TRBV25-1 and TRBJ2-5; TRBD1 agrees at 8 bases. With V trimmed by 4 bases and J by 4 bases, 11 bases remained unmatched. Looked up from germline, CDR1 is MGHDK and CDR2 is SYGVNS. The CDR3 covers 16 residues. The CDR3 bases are TGTGCCAGCAGTGTGACGGGGGACAGGCGGATAGAGACCCAGTACTTC. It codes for CASSVTGDRRIETQYF. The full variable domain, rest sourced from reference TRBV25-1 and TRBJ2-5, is EADIYQTPRYLVIGTGKKITLECSQTMGHDKMYWYQQDPGMELHLIHYSYGVNSTEKGDLSSESTVSRIRTEHFPLTLESARPSHTSQYLCASSVTGDRRIETQYFGPGTRLLVL.

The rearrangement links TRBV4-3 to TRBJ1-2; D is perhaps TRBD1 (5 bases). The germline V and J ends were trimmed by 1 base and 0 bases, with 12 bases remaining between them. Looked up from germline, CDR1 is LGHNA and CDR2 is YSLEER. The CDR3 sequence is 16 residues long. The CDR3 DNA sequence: TGCGCCAGCAGCCAAGGGCCCGGGGGAGCTAACTATGGCTACACCTTC. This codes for CASSQGPGGANYGYTF.

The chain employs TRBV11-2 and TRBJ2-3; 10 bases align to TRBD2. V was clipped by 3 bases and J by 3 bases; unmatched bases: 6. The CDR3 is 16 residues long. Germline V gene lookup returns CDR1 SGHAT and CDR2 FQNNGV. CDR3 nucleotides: TGTGCCAGCAGCTTTGGGAGCGGGGGGGGGACAGATACGCAGTATTTT. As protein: CASSFGSGGGTDTQYF.

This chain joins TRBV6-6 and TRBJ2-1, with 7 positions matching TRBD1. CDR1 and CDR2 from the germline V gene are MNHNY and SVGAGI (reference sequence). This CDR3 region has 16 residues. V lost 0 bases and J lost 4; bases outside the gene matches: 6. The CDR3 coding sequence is TGTGCCAGCAGTTACTCCCGGACAGGTCTTTACAATGAGCAGTTCTTC. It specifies CASSYSRTGLYNEQFF.

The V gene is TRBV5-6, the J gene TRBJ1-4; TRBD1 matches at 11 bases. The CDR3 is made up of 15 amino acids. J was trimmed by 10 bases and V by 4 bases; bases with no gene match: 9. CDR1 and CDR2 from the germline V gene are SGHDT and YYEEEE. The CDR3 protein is CASSTGTGGSGKLFF. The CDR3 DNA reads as TGTGCCAGCAGCACAGGGACAGGGGGGAGCGGAAAACTGTTTTTT.

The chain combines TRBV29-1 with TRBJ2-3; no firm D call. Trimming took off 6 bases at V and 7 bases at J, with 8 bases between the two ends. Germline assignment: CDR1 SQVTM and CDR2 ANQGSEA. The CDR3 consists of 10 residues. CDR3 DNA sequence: TGCAGCGTGCTTAGAAATACGCAGTATTTT. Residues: CSVLRNTQYF.

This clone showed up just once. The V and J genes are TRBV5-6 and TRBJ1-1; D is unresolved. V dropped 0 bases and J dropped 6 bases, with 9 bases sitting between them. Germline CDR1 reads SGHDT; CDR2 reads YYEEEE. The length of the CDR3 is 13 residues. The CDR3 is CASSLVGVPEAFF. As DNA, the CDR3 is TGTGCCAGCAGCTTGGTAGGAGTTCCTGAAGCTTTCTTT.

In nucleotides, the CDR3 is TGTGCCAGCAGCCGGGACAGGGGAAGCTCCTACGAGCAGTACGTC. Protein product: CASSRDRGSSYEQYV. The chain employs TRBV5-5 and TRBJ2-7, with 10 bases lining up with TRBD1. V gave up 4 bases and J gave up 0 bases; unmatched junction bases: 4. Per germline, CDR1 SGHKS and CDR2 YYEKEE (reference sequence). The CDR3 contains 15 residues.

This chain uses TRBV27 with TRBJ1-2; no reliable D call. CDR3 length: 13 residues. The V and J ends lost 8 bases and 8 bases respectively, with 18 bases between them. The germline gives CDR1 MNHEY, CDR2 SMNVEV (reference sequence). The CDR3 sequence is CASATNAGEGYTF. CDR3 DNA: TGTGCCAGCGCGACGAACGCTGGGGAGGGCTACACCTTC.

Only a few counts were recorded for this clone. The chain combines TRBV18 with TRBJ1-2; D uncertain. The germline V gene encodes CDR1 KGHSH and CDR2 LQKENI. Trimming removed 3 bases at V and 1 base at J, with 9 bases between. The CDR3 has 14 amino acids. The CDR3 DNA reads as TGTGCCAGCTCACCGACCCTTCTTAACTATGGCTACACCTTC. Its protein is CASSPTLLNYGYTF.

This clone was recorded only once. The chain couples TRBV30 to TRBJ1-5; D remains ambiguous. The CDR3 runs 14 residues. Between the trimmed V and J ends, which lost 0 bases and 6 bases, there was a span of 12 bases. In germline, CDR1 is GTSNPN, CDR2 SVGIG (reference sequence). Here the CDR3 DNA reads TGTGCCTGGAGTGTAGAAGGGATCGGTCAGCCCCAGCATTTT. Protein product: CAWSVEGIGQPQHF.

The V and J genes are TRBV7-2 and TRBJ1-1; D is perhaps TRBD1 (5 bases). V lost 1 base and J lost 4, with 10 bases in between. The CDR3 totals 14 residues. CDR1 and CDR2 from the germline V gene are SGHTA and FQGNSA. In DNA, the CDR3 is TGTGCCAGCAGCTTAGGCAGGGTGAGCACTGAAGCTTTCTTT. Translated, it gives CASSLGRVSTEAFF.

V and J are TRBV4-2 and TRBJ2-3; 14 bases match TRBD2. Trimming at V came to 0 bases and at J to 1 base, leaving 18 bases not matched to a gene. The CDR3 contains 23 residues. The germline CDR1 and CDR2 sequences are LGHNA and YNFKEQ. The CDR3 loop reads CASSQDTGRTSGGSLFRTDTQYF. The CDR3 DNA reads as TGTGCCAGCAGCCAAGATACCGGAAGGACTAGCGGGGGGTCCCTATTTCGCACAGATACGCAGTATTTT.

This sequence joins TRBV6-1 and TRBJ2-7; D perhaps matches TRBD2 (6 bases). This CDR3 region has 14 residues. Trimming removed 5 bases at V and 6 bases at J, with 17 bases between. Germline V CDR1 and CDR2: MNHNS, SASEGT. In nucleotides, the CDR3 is TGTGCCAGCAGTCTCCCAGGAGGGCGTCGCGAGCAGTACGTC. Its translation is CASSLPGGRREQYV.

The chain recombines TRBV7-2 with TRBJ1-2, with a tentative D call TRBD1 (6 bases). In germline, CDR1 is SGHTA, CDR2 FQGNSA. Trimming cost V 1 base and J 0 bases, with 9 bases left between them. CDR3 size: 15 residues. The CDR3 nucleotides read TGTGCCAGCAGCTTAGTGACAGGTTCTAACTATGGCTACACCTTC. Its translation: CASSLVTGSNYGYTF.

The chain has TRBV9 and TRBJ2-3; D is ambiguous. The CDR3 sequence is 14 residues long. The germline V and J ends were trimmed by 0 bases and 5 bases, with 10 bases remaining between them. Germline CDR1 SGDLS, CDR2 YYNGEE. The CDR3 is CASSVDLSRDTQYF. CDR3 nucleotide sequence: TGTGCCAGCAGCGTAGATCTGTCACGAGATACGCAGTATTTT.

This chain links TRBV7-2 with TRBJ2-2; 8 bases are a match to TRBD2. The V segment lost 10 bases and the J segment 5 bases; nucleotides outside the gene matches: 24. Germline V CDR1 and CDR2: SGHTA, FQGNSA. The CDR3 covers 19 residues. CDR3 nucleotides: TGTGCCACCGGACCTGGGGGGAAGCGGGAGTCCGCGGGTACCGGGGAGCTGTTTTTT. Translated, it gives CATGPGGKRESAGTGELFF.

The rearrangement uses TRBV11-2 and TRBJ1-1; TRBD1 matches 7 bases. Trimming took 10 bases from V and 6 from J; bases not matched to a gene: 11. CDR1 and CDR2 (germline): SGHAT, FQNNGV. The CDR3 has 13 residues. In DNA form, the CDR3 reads TGTGCCACAGAGGACAGGCGACCGGCTGAAGCTTTCTTT. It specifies CATEDRRPAEAFF.

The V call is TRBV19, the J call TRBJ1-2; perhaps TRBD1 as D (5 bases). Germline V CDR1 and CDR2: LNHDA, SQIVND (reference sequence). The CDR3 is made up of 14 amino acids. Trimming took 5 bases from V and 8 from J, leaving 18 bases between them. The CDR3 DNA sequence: TGTGCCAGTAGTGCAAGACAGCTCAAAGTCGGCTACACCTTC. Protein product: CASSARQLKVGYTF.

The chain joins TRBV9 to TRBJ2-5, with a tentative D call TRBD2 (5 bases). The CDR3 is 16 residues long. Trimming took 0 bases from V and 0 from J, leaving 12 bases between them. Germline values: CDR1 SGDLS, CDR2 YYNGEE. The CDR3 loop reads CASSVGSGRYQETQYF. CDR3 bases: TGTGCCAGCAGCGTAGGCAGCGGAAGGTACCAAGAGACCCAGTACTTC.

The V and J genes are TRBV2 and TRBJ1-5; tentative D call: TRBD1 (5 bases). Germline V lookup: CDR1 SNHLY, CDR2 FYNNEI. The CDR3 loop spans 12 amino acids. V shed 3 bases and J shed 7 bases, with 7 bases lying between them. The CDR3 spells CASSDRGQPQHF. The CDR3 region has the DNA TGTGCCAGCAGTGATCGGGGGCAGCCCCAGCATTTT.